One sample yielded the 12 T cell receptor beta chains listed below, sequenced in a study of cytomegalovirus exposure and HLA in healthy donors. The PCR employed 60 Vbeta primers together with 13 Jbeta primers. The repertoire was sequenced with immunoSEQ multiplex PCR; TCRdb's copy has only in-frame clones and lacks some. Of about 120,000 clones in the sample, about 76% were seen once. The sequenced sample consisted of PBMCs. The receptors were gathered from a man aged 55-75 years in good health and CMV-seropositive.

The rearrangement joins TRBV6-5 to TRBJ2-3; a possible D gene is TRBD1 (7 bases). V was clipped by 0 bases and J by 7 bases, with 14 bases between them. CDR3 length: 15 amino acids. CDR1 and CDR2 (germline): MNHEY, SVGAGI. CDR3 protein: CASSYSSQGGNTQYF. The CDR3 region has the DNA TGTGCCAGCAGTTACTCGAGCCAGGGGGGAAATACGCAGTATTTT.

This clone has just a few counts. The chain recombines TRBV7-3 with TRBJ1-2; the D gene is possibly TRBD1 (5 bases). CDR1 and CDR2 from the germline V gene are SGHTA and FQGTGA. V was cut by 6 bases and J by 0 bases, with 20 bases left in between. The CDR3 is made up of 17 amino acids. Written as DNA, the CDR3 is TGTGCCAGCAGGACCTCCGGAGACGGACAAACTAACTATGGCTACACCTTC. Protein sequence: CASRTSGDGQTNYGYTF. The whole variable domain, filled in from reference TRBV7-3 and TRBJ1-2, reads GAGVSQTPSNKVTEKGKYVELRCDPISGHTALYWYRQSLGQGPEFLIYFQGTGAADDSGLPNDRFFAVRPEGSVSTLKIQRTERGDSAVYLCASRTSGDGQTNYGYTFGSGTRLTVV.

About this clone itself: The junction differs from germline at one of its ends, possibly a read error. The CDR3 is CAWSVGVGLWGQGMSSEQYF. DNA for the CDR3: TGTGCCTGGAGTGTGGGGGTGGGGCTGTGGGGACAGGGCATGTCCTCCGAGCAGTACTTC. This chain links TRBV30 with TRBJ2-7; 9 bases line up with TRBD1. Germline loops: CDR1 GTSNPN, CDR2 SVGIG (reference sequence). CDR3 length: 20 residues.

CDR3 loop: CASSQTRGLVSNQPQHF. DNA for the CDR3: TGTGCCAGCAGTCAAACCCGGGGGTTGGTTAGCAATCAGCCCCAGCATTTT. The V gene is TRBV2, the J gene TRBJ1-5, with a weak D call TRBD1 (5 bases). Looked up from germline, CDR1 is SNHLY and CDR2 is FYNNEI. The V end lost 5 bases, the J end lost 0 bases, and 17 bases lay between the germline ends. This CDR3 contains 17 residues.

This clone was seen a handful of times. The J gene is TRBJ2-2, the V gene TRBV29-1; 8 nucleotides align to TRBD1. The trim removed 6 bases at V and 14 bases at J, leaving 8 bases unmatched. Germline CDR1 reads SQVTM; CDR2 reads ANQGSEA. There are 11 residues in the CDR3. The CDR3 loop reads CSVRDRGGLFF. The CDR3 bases are TGCAGCGTGAGAGACAGGGGAGGCCTGTTTTTT.

The CDR3 DNA sequence: TGTGCCAGTAGTCCGCGACATTTTTTGATAGAGACCCAGTACTTC. Translating gives CASSPRHFLIETQYF. This chain uses TRBV19 with TRBJ2-5; D remains ambiguous. Deletions cut 5 bases from V and 4 bases from J, with 17 bases between. From germline, CDR1 is LNHDA and CDR2 SQIVND (reference sequence). The CDR3 sequence is 15 residues long.

The chain is built from TRBV14 and TRBJ1-1; D remains unclear. V dropped 4 bases and J dropped 0 bases, with 18 bases sitting between them. The CDR3 covers 17 residues. Germline CDR1 and CDR2: SGHDN and FVKESK. CDR3 protein: CASSRLWAARMNTEAFF. As DNA, the CDR3 is TGTGCCAGCAGCCGCCTATGGGCAGCCCGCATGAACACTGAAGCTTTCTTT.

The J gene is TRBJ2-7, the V gene TRBV28; TRBD2 is a possible D gene (7 bases). The CDR3 length is 15 residues. V was trimmed by 2 bases and J by 4 bases, leaving 15 bases between them. CDR1 MDHEN and CDR2 SYDVKM come from the germline V gene. DNA of the CDR3: TGTGCCAGCAGTTTAGGGGGCGGGAGAGGGTACGAGCAGTACTTC. Translation: CASSLGGGRGYEQYF. The full variable domain, completed using reference TRBV28 and TRBJ2-7, is DVKVTQSSRYLVKRTGEKVFLECVQDMDHENMFWYRQDPGLGLRLIYFSYDVKMKEKGDIPEGYSVSREKKERFSLILESASTNQTSMYLCASSLGGGRGYEQYFGPGTRLTVT.

This chain joins TRBV29-1 and TRBJ1-2; D possibly corresponds to TRBD1 (5 bases). The CDR3 loop spans 11 amino acids. Germline lookup yields CDR1 SQVTM and CDR2 ANQGSEA. The CDR3 sequence: CIGEGRDGYTF. The CDR3 DNA sequence: TGCATCGGGGAGGGGCGGGATGGCTACACCTTC.

The chain couples TRBV18 to TRBJ1-4, with TRBD1 matching over 7 bases. Losses at the gene ends were 3 bases for V and 7 bases for J; bases not matched to a gene: 8. CDR3 length: 15 residues. CDR1 and CDR2 from the germline V gene are KGHSH and LQKENI. The CDR3 is CASSPSTGPREKLFF. CDR3 coding DNA: TGTGCCAGCTCACCCTCGACAGGGCCGCGTGAAAAACTGTTTTTT.

The gene calls are TRBV7-8 and TRBJ1-2; 9 bases fit TRBD1. Germline loops: CDR1 SGHVS, CDR2 FQNEAQ. The CDR3 covers 14 residues. Trimming removed 5 bases from V and 7 bases from J; junction bases left unmatched: 8. The CDR3: CASSDNRGLGGYTF. The CDR3 coding sequence is TGTGCCAGCAGCGACAACAGGGGGCTAGGTGGCTACACCTTC.

The chain is built from TRBV10-3 and TRBJ1-1; TRBD1 aligns across 9 bases. This CDR3 has 16 residues. With 8 bases clipped from V and 2 bases from J, the junction kept 12 bases outside the gene matches. The germline V gene encodes CDR1 ENHRY and CDR2 SYGVKD. As DNA, the CDR3 is TGTGCCATCGAGGGGGACAGGGCGGTGGGAAACACTGAAGCTTTCTTT. As protein: CAIEGDRAVGNTEAFF.